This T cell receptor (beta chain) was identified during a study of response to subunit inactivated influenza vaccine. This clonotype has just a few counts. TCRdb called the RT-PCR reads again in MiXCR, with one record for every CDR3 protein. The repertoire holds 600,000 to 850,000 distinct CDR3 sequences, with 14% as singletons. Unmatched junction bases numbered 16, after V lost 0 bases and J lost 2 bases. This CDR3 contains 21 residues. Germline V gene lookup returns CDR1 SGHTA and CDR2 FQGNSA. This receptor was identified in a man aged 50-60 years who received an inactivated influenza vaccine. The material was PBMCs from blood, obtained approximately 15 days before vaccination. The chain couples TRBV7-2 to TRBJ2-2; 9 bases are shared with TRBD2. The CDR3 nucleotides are TGTGCCAGCAGCTTAGCGTCGACCGCCCCCACGCGGGGGGGAAACACCGGGGAGCTGTTTTTT. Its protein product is CASSLASTAPTRGGNTGELFF.